The following is a TCR beta chain sequence with its context. Its target is unknown. Lactation, pregnancy, other autoimmune disease or uncontrolled infection led to exclusion of patients. Thyroid ultrasound, orbital computed tomography, clinical symptoms, and serum thyroxine and TRAb underpinned diagnoses. Germline V gene lookup returns CDR1 SGHRS and CDR2 YFSETQ. There are 17 residues in the CDR3. V was clipped by 6 bases and J by 5 bases; unmatched bases: 15. Amplification of TCR beta CDR3 regions was performed using RNA transcripts as template. The HTBI set primed first-round TCR CDR3 RT-PCR. Each CDR3 protein gets one entry after TCRdb re-called the multiplex PCR reads with MiXCR. This sample has roughly 500,000 distinct CDR3 sequences, with about 45% found just once. These data originate in a study of T cells in Graves' hyperthyroidism and ophthalmopathy. Overall study results and limits: Blood also contained most expanded thyroid clonotypes above 0.001.

Sequencing input: peripheral blood or thyroid tissue (not recorded which). The sequence was collected from an adult woman with Graves' disease, either hyperthyroidism or ophthalmopathy (not recorded which). This chain links TRBV5-1 with TRBJ2-2; TRBD1 matches at 8 bases. CDR3: CASTSTTVQGATGELFF. For the CDR3, the DNA is TGCGCCAGCACGAGCACTACAGTGCAGGGGGCGACCGGGGAGCTGTTTTTT.